The 6 T cell receptor beta chains below come from one sample, sequenced in a study of molecular identifiers for immune sequencing clone quantification. TCRdb processed the PCR reads anew with MiXCR; each CDR3 protein has one entry. The sample lists some 650,000 distinct CDR3 sequences, just under 20% seen once, with roughly 0.83% in the top ten. Sequences were obtained from naive CD8+ T cells from blood, with Jurkat cell RNA spiked in. The subset here: FACS-sorted CD8+CD4-CCR7+CD45RA+ naive T cells. The receptors were gathered from a human donor in good health. Some libraries in this study had Jurkat cell RNA spiked in.

This clonotype appeared a few times. The chain links TRBV11-2 to TRBJ2-1, with D uncertain. The CDR3 length is 14 residues. V shed 1 base and J shed 7 bases, with 11 bases lying between them. CDR1 SGHAT and CDR2 FQNNGV come from the germline V gene. The chain's CDR3 is CASSLVTAMNEQFF. The CDR3 DNA sequence: TGTGCCAGCAGCTTAGTAACGGCCATGAATGAGCAGTTCTTC.

In this sample, this clonotype turned up many times. The gene calls are TRBV13 and TRBJ2-5, with 9 positions matching TRBD2. The CDR3 contains 16 residues. V lost 5 bases, J lost 5 bases, and 12 bases stayed unmatched. Germline V gene data show CDR1 as PRHDT and CDR2 as FYEKMQ (reference sequence). CDR3 loop: CASSSRGAGGLETQYF. In nucleotides, the CDR3 is TGTGCCAGCAGCAGCCGGGGAGCGGGAGGTTTGGAGACCCAGTACTTC.

This clonotype was seen more than once but under ten times. J is TRBJ2-7 and V is TRBV4-1; possibly TRBD2 for D (6 bases). Germline V gene sequence: CDR1 MGHRA, CDR2 YSYEKL. V lost 4 bases and J lost 3, with 13 bases in between. This CDR3 is built from 14 residues. CDR3 coding DNA: TGCGCCAGCAGCCCCAGGACTACCTACTACGAGCAGTACTTC. Encoded protein: CASSPRTTYYEQYF.

This clonotype was counted many times. The chain carries TRBV28 and TRBJ2-5; perhaps TRBD1 as D (5 bases). This CDR3 has 16 amino acids. The V end lost 3 bases, the J end lost 4 bases, and 18 bases lay between the germline ends. Per germline, CDR1 MDHEN and CDR2 SYDVKM. CDR3 in DNA: TGTGCCAGCAGTTTTATGGCCCTCCAGGGCGGAGAGACCCAGTACTTC. Protein sequence: CASSFMALQGGETQYF.

This clonotype was observed a handful of times. The CDR3 coding sequence is TGTGCCAGTAGTATAGGGGGACAGTTCACTGAAGCTTTCTTT. Translating gives CASSIGGQFTEAFF. The chain employs TRBV19 and TRBJ1-1; 7 bases agree with TRBD1. Germline CDR1 LNHDA, CDR2 SQIVND (reference sequence). With V trimmed by 1 base and J by 4 bases, 3 bases remained unmatched. This CDR3 contains 14 residues.

Concerning this clonotype itself: Just one base apart from a much larger clone, this may be a read error. The gene calls are TRBV24-1 and TRBJ1-5; 10 bases fit TRBD1. The V gene end was trimmed by 6 bases and the J gene end by 9 bases; junction bases not matched to a gene: 13. The CDR3 length is 16 residues. Per germline, CDR1 KGHDR and CDR2 SFDVKD. The CDR3 loop is CATSRSWTGGIRPQHF. The CDR3 DNA follows: TGTGCCACCAGTAGGTCATGGACAGGGGGAATCCGGCCCCAGCATTTT.